This T cell receptor (beta chain) originates from a study of blood T cell repertoires in COVID-19. Study information: Material from acute and convalescent COVID-19 was sourced from the United States, Italy and Spain.

This clone was observed a single time. CDR1 and CDR2 from the germline V gene are MDHEN and SYDVKM. The CDR3 is 17 residues long. The trim removed 6 bases at V and 1 base at J, leaving 10 bases unmatched. Sequencing was performed with immunoSEQ multiplex PCR; in TCRdb, only in-frame clones are kept and a portion is missing. The sample contains 120,000 or so clones, around 90% of which appear only once. This TCR was recovered from a human donor in a cohort sampled during active COVID-19. The material sequenced was peripheral blood. The chain joins TRBV28 to TRBJ2-1; TRBD2 agrees at 9 bases. DNA for the CDR3: TGTGCCAGCAGCTTACCCCCTAGCGGGATTTCCTACAATGAGCAGTTCTTC. It yields the protein CASSLPPSGISYNEQFF.